A selection of T cell receptor beta chains follows, all from one sample in a study of blood T cell repertoires in COVID-19. The repertoire was sequenced with immunoSEQ multiplex PCR; TCRdb's copy has only in-frame clones and lacks some. The table records 350,000 or so clones, about nine tenths of them present only once. Sequencing was performed on PBMCs or T cells enriched from blood (not recorded which). The receptors originated from a woman in her 30s who had been exposed to COVID-19. The CDR3 runs from the conserved cysteine through the conserved F or W. Some rows mark clone size as missing; the rest say once, few, many or name a class of expanded clone.

v_call	clone_size	j_call	cdr3_aa
TRBV5-5	-	TRBJ2-2	CASSPYRDTGELFF
TRBV24-1	-	TRBJ2-1	CATSEIGKGYNEQFF
TRBV9	-	TRBJ2-3	CASSVGDYSFTDTQYF
TRBV28	few	TRBJ1-4	CASSLTAGEKLFF
TRBV10-1	-	TRBJ2-7	CASSRDRGYEQYF
TRBV28	once	TRBJ1-5	CASSLTWPQHF
TRBV7-9	-	TRBJ2-5	CASSFGTAETQYF
TRBV3-1/TRBV3-2	-	TRBJ2-5	CASSQGRGETQYF
TRBV12-3/TRBV12-4	-	TRBJ2-7	CASSFSTPYEQYF
TRBV11-2	-	TRBJ1-1	CASSLVRDRDTEAFF
TRBV6-5	once	TRBJ1-3	CASTPDRVAGNTIYF
TRBV19	once	TRBJ1-1	CASSMRSEAFF
TRBV7-8	-	TRBJ1-2	CASSSGQGYGYTF
TRBV12-3/TRBV12-4	-	TRBJ1-1	CASSSTLNTEAFF
TRBV27	-	TRBJ2-1	CASSSGTGAVDEQFF
TRBV28	-	TRBJ2-5	CASTRAGVIQETQYF
TRBV28	-	TRBJ1-5	CASSLLRDRGPSNQPQHF
TRBV14	-	TRBJ1-2	CASSQGRGTGPGYTF
TRBV15	-	TRBJ1-5	CATSRDLGVSAAPRNQPQHF
TRBV28	-	TRBJ1-1	CASSLSDRSTEAFF
TRBV11-1	-	TRBJ2-2	CASSSFGEYTGELFF
TRBV7-3	-	TRBJ1-2	CASSPSAGSTLDYGYTF
TRBV27	-	TRBJ2-1	CASSFGAVGPVDSPSYNEQFF
TRBV4-1	few	TRBJ1-2	CASSQDLHGANYGYTF
TRBV28	-	TRBJ1-6	CASRVRGDNSPLHF
TRBV5-1	-	TRBJ1-3	CASSLPGQGASGNTIYF
TRBV27	-	TRBJ2-1	CASSSRYNEQFF
TRBV12-3/TRBV12-4	-	TRBJ2-1	CASSLRGDSEQFF
TRBV5-4	-	TRBJ2-1	CASSSNSGYNEQFF
TRBV25-1	-	TRBJ1-2	CASSVDSRKPYGYTF
TRBV11-2	few	TRBJ1-5	CASSRDSLGNQPQHF
TRBV27	-	TRBJ2-7	CASRALDRTYEQYF
TRBV11-2	once	TRBJ1-1	CASSPTGDRGGRTEAFF
TRBV7-9	-	TRBJ2-1	CASSSLTGISAMEQFF
TRBV3-1/TRBV3-2	-	TRBJ2-1	CASSHREVPYNEQFF
TRBV21-1	-	TRBJ2-1	CASRERGESYNEQFF
TRBV11-2	-	TRBJ2-2	CASSLPPGPRGSGELFF
TRBV5-8	-	TRBJ2-1	CAGAGRELYNEQFF
TRBV15	-	TRBJ1-5	CATSSPGRGNQPQHF
TRBV28	-	TRBJ1-2	CASSLTREGNGYTF
TRBV5-8	-	TRBJ2-7	CASSLSQERTSGDYYEQYF
TRBV29-1	-	TRBJ2-7	CSVAGTGLGEQYF
TRBV5-1	-	TRBJ1-2	CASSPDSRYGYTF
TRBV19	-	TRBJ2-7	CATKSGYEQYF
TRBV19	-	TRBJ2-5	CASSMEASGSETQYF
TRBV4-2	-	TRBJ2-3	CASSQAAGGTDTQYF
TRBV5-4	-	TRBJ2-7	CASSIGTDFPYEQYF
TRBV11-2	-	TRBJ2-7	CASSPRTGGTYEQYF
TRBV2	-	TRBJ1-5	CASNRGQGDNQPQHF
TRBV28	-	TRBJ2-1	CASSLLSSYNEQFF
TRBV10-2	-	TRBJ2-7	CATKEGSSLPYEQYF
TRBV12-3/TRBV12-4	-	TRBJ2-1	CASSFGTSPEQFF
TRBV18	once	TRBJ1-6	CASSLRDRPKYNSPLHF
TRBV12-3/TRBV12-4	-	TRBJ2-2	CASSFFAGELFF